A selection of T cell receptor beta chains follows, all from one sample in a study of cytomegalovirus exposure and HLA in healthy donors. Sequencing was performed with immunoSEQ multiplex PCR; in TCRdb, only in-frame clones are kept and a portion is missing. The table lists approximately 190,000 clones, 82% of them singletons. Sequencing was carried out using PBMCs. The source is a boy younger than 10 in good health and CMV-seronegative. The CDR3 runs from the conserved cysteine through the conserved F or W.

>TRBV13
CASSFGGITEAFF
>TRBV27
CASSLGLAGGYQETQYF
>TRBV7-9
CASSLAKGKSSPLHF
>TRBV7-2
CASSSSGGGTDTQYF
>TRBV11-1
CASSFEQGPYEQYF
>TRBV5-1
CASSLGQEAEKLFF
>TRBV12-2
CASRSKGALRSYEQYF
>TRBV4-1
CASSQEGAGGRTDTQYF
>TRBV15
CATSTALAGFTDTQYF
>TRBV9
CASSVGGQGTNTEAFF
>TRBV19
CASMPGTSRNIQYF
>TRBV7-9
CAGAARGDTDTQYF
>TRBV5-1
CASRLDRDQPQHF
>TRBV15
CATSREADFYEQYF
>TRBV2
CASSGGNGYTF
>TRBV6-1
CASILTGPLNYGYTF
>TRBV5-1
CASSPFGTPPLVSGNTIYF
>TRBV4-3
CASSQDRGNEQYF
>TRBV4-2
CASSGGGVDMLNQPQHF
>TRBV5-6
CASQTGGAFNEQFF
>TRBV5-4
CASSPGGVMSKNIQYF
>TRBV6-5
CASSSTGDYGYTF
>TRBV7-9
CASSLSGGYHNEQFF
>TRBV29-1
CSVEFGQAFQYF
>TRBV19
CASSSTGVYGYTF
>TRBV15
CATSTRDTLRGSPLHF
>TRBV5-6
CASSLGQQRSIALHF
>TRBV5-6
CASSRMVDRKTNSPLHF
>TRBV10-3
CAISAQGVDGYTF
>TRBV6-5
CASSSGQGVYDTEAFF
>TRBV5-1
CASSRDWMITSNEKLFF
>TRBV2
CASSGLAGMGTQYF
>TRBV29-1
CSAGGRPSGIQYF
>TRBV21-1
CASSKDDDGPGKETQYF